One sample yielded the 24 T cell receptor beta chains listed below, sequenced in a study of CD8 T cells in Susac syndrome. The RNA, roughly 0.45 to 1 ug, was put through reverse transcription using random hexamers. TCRdb reanalysed the immunoSEQ multiplex PCR reads using MiXCR and keeps one entry per CDR3 protein. Altogether 250,000 to 300,000 distinct CDR3 sequences are present, over 75% being singletons, with the ten largest covering approximately 0.18%. The sequenced sample was CD8+ T cells from PBMCs. The receptor set was obtained from a human donor with multiple sclerosis.

The chain employs TRBV30 and TRBJ2-5; the D call may be TRBD1 or TRBD2 (5 bases each). V was clipped by 4 bases and J by 4 bases, with 19 bases between them. The CDR3 totals 15 residues. Looked up from germline, CDR1 is GTSNPN and CDR2 is SVGIG (reference sequence). The chain's CDR3 is CAWTPRGPSGETQYF. CDR3 bases: TGTGCCTGGACCCCCCGGGGACCCTCGGGAGAGACCCAGTACTTC.

This chain joins TRBV7-3 and TRBJ2-7; D unclear. The germline V gene encodes CDR1 SGHTA and CDR2 FQGTGA. V gave up 0 bases and J gave up 5 bases, with 8 bases separating them. The CDR3 has 13 residues. The CDR3 reads CASSLTRINEQYF. CDR3 nucleotides: TGTGCCAGCAGCTTAACCAGGATCAACGAGCAGTACTTC.

The chain uses TRBV5-5 and TRBJ2-4; D may correspond to TRBD1 or TRBD2 (7 bases each). CDR1 is SGHKS, CDR2 YYEKEE, per germline (reference sequence). Trimming left V 4 bases short and J 8 bases short, with 13 bases between. This CDR3 region has 13 residues. This chain's CDR3 is CASSMAGGDIQYF. CDR3 bases: TGTGCCAGCAGCATGGCAGGGGGGGACATTCAGTACTTC.

J is TRBJ2-2 and V is TRBV4-1; 7 nucleotides align to TRBD2. With V trimmed by 0 bases and J by 3 bases, 7 bases remained unmatched. The germline V gene encodes CDR1 MGHRA and CDR2 YSYEKL. CDR3 length equals 17 residues. The CDR3 sequence is CASSQDLASGHTGELFF. The CDR3 coding sequence is TGCGCCAGCAGCCAAGATCTGGCTAGCGGACACACCGGGGAGCTGTTTTTT.

The chain recombines TRBV10-3 with TRBJ2-2, with D possibly matching TRBD1 (5 bases). The CDR3 consists of 13 residues. Germline V gives CDR1 ENHRY, CDR2 SYGVKD. V dropped 7 bases and J dropped 4 bases, with 10 bases sitting between them. CDR3 coding DNA: TGTGCCATCACTTCAGGGTCCACCGGGGAGCTGTTTTTT. Translated: CAITSGSTGELFF.

The chain has TRBV9 and TRBJ1-6; no reliable D call. The CDR3 contains 14 residues. The germline V gene encodes CDR1 SGDLS and CDR2 YYNGEE. Trimming shortened V by 2 bases and J by 10 bases, and 13 bases separated the two germline ends. This CDR3 is CASSVGGPQSPLHF. CDR3 nucleotides: TGTGCCAGCAGCGTGGGAGGGCCCCAGTCACCCCTCCACTTT.

The chain joins TRBV7-9 to TRBJ2-1; D unresolved. The CDR3 has 14 residues. Deletions cut 1 base from V and 5 bases from J, with 9 bases between. CDR1 is SEHNR, CDR2 FQNEAQ, per germline (reference sequence). CDR3 DNA sequence: TGTGCCAGCAGCTTAGTAAACACCAACAATGAGCAGTTCTTC. Residues: CASSLVNTNNEQFF.

About this clonotype: The junction departs from germline at one end; a sequencing error may be responsible. The chain has TRBV7-7 and TRBJ2-3, with 9 nucleotides matching TRBD2. The CDR3 extends over 15 amino acids. CDR1 is SSHAT, CDR2 FNYEAQ, per germline (reference sequence). DNA for the CDR3: TGTGCTAGCAGCCGACTAGCGGTAGTGGCAGATACGCAGTATTTT. Protein: CASSRLAVVADTQYF.

The chain has TRBV5-4 and TRBJ1-4, with TRBD1 as a possible D gene (6 bases). Trimming removed 7 bases from V and 8 bases from J, with 21 bases in between. The germline CDR1 and CDR2 sequences are SGHNT and YYREEE (reference sequence). The CDR3 has 15 residues. For the CDR3, the DNA is TGTGCCAGCGGGCGCAAGGGGGAGGGCCACGAAAAACTGTTTTTT. This gives the protein CASGRKGEGHEKLFF.

The chain uses TRBV27 and TRBJ2-1; 7 nucleotides line up with TRBD2. Germline V lookup: CDR1 MNHEY, CDR2 SMNVEV (reference sequence). V lost 7 bases to trimming and J lost 4 bases; unmatched junction nucleotides: 7. The CDR3 has 14 residues. CDR3 DNA: TGTGCCAGCACCTCAGCGGGAACTTACAATGAGCAGTTCTTC. It specifies CASTSAGTYNEQFF.

The V gene is TRBV6-1, the J gene TRBJ1-5, with D maybe TRBD1 (5 bases). CDR3 length: 18 amino acids. The V gene's germline CDR1 is MNHNS and CDR2 SASEGT. V was trimmed by 0 bases and J by 2 bases, leaving 17 bases between them. Written as DNA, the CDR3 is TGTGCCAGCAGTGAAGCCTTACGGGGGTTTTCGGGCAATCAGCCCCAGCATTTT. Its translation is CASSEALRGFSGNQPQHF.

This chain links TRBV29-1 with TRBJ2-1; TRBD1 agrees at 8 bases. This CDR3 region has 13 residues. CDR1 SQVTM and CDR2 ANQGSEA come from the germline V gene. Trimming cost V 5 bases and J 9 bases; bases outside gene matches: 9. DNA for the CDR3: TGCAGCGTTTTACCGGGACAGGCTTTTGAGCAGTTCTTC. It encodes CSVLPGQAFEQFF.

The rearrangement links TRBV28 to TRBJ2-1, with D possibly TRBD2 on 6 matching bases. Germline CDR1 and CDR2: MDHEN and SYDVKM. This CDR3 region has 16 residues. Trimming stripped 5 bases from V and 6 bases from J, with 20 bases between. CDR3 loop: CASSEQGGLGGNEQFF. CDR3 bases: TGTGCCAGCAGTGAACAAGGAGGGCTGGGCGGCAATGAGCAGTTCTTC. The whole variable domain, remainder taken from reference TRBV28 and TRBJ2-1, is DVKVTQSSRYLVKRTGEKVFLECVQDMDHENMFWYRQDPGLGLRLIYFSYDVKMKEKGDIPEGYSVSREKKERFSLILESASTNQTSMYLCASSEQGGLGGNEQFFGPGTRLTVL.

V is TRBV27 and J is TRBJ1-5; the D gene is possibly TRBD1 (5 bases). The CDR3 spans 15 residues. With 7 bases removed from V and 4 bases from J, the gap between germline ends came to 17 bases. Germline V gene data show CDR1 as MNHEY and CDR2 as SMNVEV (reference sequence). The CDR3 DNA reads TGTGCCAGCAACCCCCAGGGTTTTACAAATCAGCCCCAGCATTTT. This translates into CASNPQGFTNQPQHF.

The CDR3 protein is CASSIATLSNQPQHF. The CDR3 DNA is TGTGCCAGTAGTATTGCTACCCTTAGCAATCAGCCCCAGCATTTT. The chain is built from TRBV19 and TRBJ1-5; D unclear. Germline assignment: CDR1 LNHDA and CDR2 SQIVND (reference sequence). This CDR3 has 15 residues. Trimming pared 3 bases from V and 0 bases from J, leaving 9 bases between.

The rearrangement joins TRBV27 to TRBJ2-3; possibly TRBD2 for D (5 bases). Germline CDR1 MNHEY, CDR2 SMNVEV (reference sequence). The length of the CDR3 is 16 residues. Trimming left V 1 base short and J 6 bases short, with 17 bases between. The CDR3 DNA reads as TGTGCCAGCAGTTTATATCTAGCCCGAGGTCAGGATACGCAGTATTTT. Its translation is CASSLYLARGQDTQYF.

The chain links TRBV30 to TRBJ2-7; D is unresolved. CDR1 is GTSNPN and CDR2 is SVGIG in the germline V gene (reference sequence). Trimming stripped 1 base from V and 1 base from J, with 5 bases between. The CDR3 spans 12 residues. The CDR3 region has the DNA TGTGCCTGGAGTGGGGCGTCCTACGAGCAGTACTTC. It yields the protein CAWSGASYEQYF.

The rearrangement links TRBV15 to TRBJ1-1, with D hard to call. The CDR3 has 16 amino acids. Trimming removed 5 bases from V and 1 base from J, with 17 bases in between. Germline CDR1 reads LNHNV; CDR2 reads YYDKDF (reference sequence). CDR3 residues: CATSGTAAVTNTEAFF. The CDR3 bases are TGTGCCACCAGCGGAACCGCGGCAGTGACGAACACTGAAGCTTTCTTT.

The chain employs TRBV2 and TRBJ2-7; 12 positions agree with TRBD2. CDR1 and CDR2 from the germline V gene are SNHLY and FYNNEI. This CDR3 comprises 16 residues. Trimming at V came to 6 bases and at J to 4 bases, leaving 10 bases not matched to a gene. CDR3 nucleotides: TGTGCCAGCAGCGGCACACTAGCGGGGGGTCCTTACGAGCAGTACTTC. It is translated as CASSGTLAGGPYEQYF.

V is TRBV28 and J is TRBJ2-7; D is undetermined. CDR3 length equals 13 residues. With 7 bases removed from V and 0 bases from J, the gap between germline ends came to 10 bases. The V gene's germline CDR1 is MDHEN and CDR2 SYDVKM. The DNA for the CDR3 is TGTGCCAGCACCACGGGCCTCTCCTACGAGCAGTACTTC. Its protein is CASTTGLSYEQYF.

V and J are TRBV20-1 and TRBJ1-5; D is unresolved. The V gene lost 1 base and the J gene lost 6 bases, with 10 bases spanning the gap. The CDR3 runs to 13 residues. The germline CDR1 and CDR2 sequences are DFQATT and SNEGSKA (reference sequence). The CDR3 DNA is TGCAGTGCTAGAGTCGGGATCGGTCAGCCCCAGCATTTT. It yields the protein CSARVGIGQPQHF.

The chain's CDR3 is CASSSPARMNTEAFF. CDR3 in DNA: TGTGCCAGCAGTTCGCCGGCCCGAATGAACACTGAAGCTTTCTTT. The chain employs TRBV27 and TRBJ1-1; D uncertain. The CDR3 spans 15 residues. CDR1 is MNHEY and CDR2 is SMNVEV in the germline V gene (reference sequence). V was shortened by 4 bases and J by 0 bases, with 12 bases between the two germline ends.

The chain carries TRBV27 and TRBJ2-2; the match to TRBD1 covers 7 bases. CDR3 size: 14 residues. V was clipped by 3 bases and J by 4 bases; unmatched bases: 2. Germline V gene lookup returns CDR1 MNHEY and CDR2 SMNVEV (reference sequence). The DNA of the CDR3 is TGTGCCAGCAGTTTGGCAGGGGGCACCGGGGAGCTGTTTTTT. This sequence encodes CASSLAGGTGELFF.

The gene calls are TRBV19 and TRBJ2-1; 8 positions match TRBD2. Germline loops: CDR1 LNHDA, CDR2 SQIVND (reference sequence). V trimming: 3 bases; J trimming: 4 bases; junction bases outside the gene matches: 5. There are 15 residues in the CDR3. The CDR3 sequence: CASSILRGGYNEQFF. The CDR3 DNA is TGTGCCAGTAGTATCCTCCGGGGGGGATACAATGAGCAGTTCTTC.